The clone carrying this TCR beta chain was found a few times. The germline V and J ends were trimmed by 5 bases and 3 bases, with 5 bases remaining between them. Germline values: CDR1 MNHEY, CDR2 SMNVEV (reference sequence). The CDR3 runs to 12 residues. The data stem from a study of blood T cell repertoires in COVID-19. In the study overall: There were acute and convalescent COVID-19 samples, and they came from the United States, Italy and Spain.

Original data processing: Estimation of nucleated cell counts was performed using reference gene primer amplification. The table came from immunoSEQ multiplex PCR; TCRdb's copy has only in-frame clones and leaves some out. V, J and clone size derive from that table, while D and trimming were established from the DNA sequence. The sample carries 150,000 or so clones, roughly 81% recorded once. The rearrangement joins TRBV27 to TRBJ1-3; D call uncertain. The sample consisted of peripheral blood. This sequence was found in a man aged 35-49 years who had recovered from COVID-19. CDR3 nucleotides: TGTGCCAGCAGTAGCGATGGAAACACCATATATTTT. It yields the protein CASSSDGNTIYF.